These 27 T cell receptor beta chains originate from one sample sequenced in a study of blood T cell repertoires in COVID-19. TCRdb's copy holds only in-frame clones and misses some; the assay was immunoSEQ multiplex PCR. The sample records fewer than 300,000 clones, 88% being singletons. The sample consisted of peripheral blood. These receptors were obtained from a middle-aged woman who had recovered from COVID-19.

The chain uses TRBV11-2 and TRBJ2-1; tentative D call: TRBD2 (6 bases). The CDR3 extends over 16 amino acids. V was cut by 2 bases and J by 8 bases, with 19 bases left in between. The germline gives CDR1 SGHAT, CDR2 FQNNGV. The CDR3 coding sequence is TGTGCCAGCAGCTTAAGTTCGGGCCCATGGGGGGATGAGCAGTTCTTC. Its protein product is CASSLSSGPWGDEQFF.

In this sample, this clone turned up once. This sequence joins TRBV9 and TRBJ2-7; TRBD1 agrees at 7 bases. CDR1 and CDR2 from the germline V gene are SGDLS and YYNGEE. With V trimmed by 4 bases and J by 4 bases, 5 bases remained unmatched. The CDR3 consists of 13 residues. This CDR3 is CASSSQTGYEQYF. CDR3 nucleotides: TGTGCCAGCAGCTCCCAGACAGGGTACGAGCAGTACTTC.

The chain recombines TRBV7-8 with TRBJ2-7; D is uncertain. Germline loops: CDR1 SGHVS, CDR2 FQNEAQ. This CDR3 comprises 11 residues. The V gene lost 5 bases and the J gene lost 9 bases, with 11 bases spanning the gap. The CDR3 DNA sequence: TGTGCCAGCAGCCCCAGTTGGAGGCAGTACTTC. It is translated as CASSPSWRQYF.

The J gene is TRBJ1-2, the V gene TRBV30; 11 bases are shared with TRBD1. V was clipped by 0 bases and J by 4 bases; unmatched bases: 1. This CDR3 has 14 residues. CDR1 and CDR2 (germline): GTSNPN, SVGIG (reference sequence). This CDR3 reads CAWSVGTGGYGYTF. CDR3 nucleotides: TGTGCCTGGAGTGTGGGGACAGGGGGCTATGGCTACACCTTC.

The rearrangement joins TRBV6-5 to TRBJ2-7; D is ambiguous. Trimming shortened V by 5 bases and J by 2 bases, and 7 bases separated the two germline ends. The CDR3 sequence is 12 residues long. Germline V gene data show CDR1 as MNHEY and CDR2 as SVGAGI. This CDR3 reads CASSLPAYEQYF. The CDR3, as DNA: TGTGCCAGCAGTCTCCCCGCCTACGAGCAGTACTTC.

CDR3 coding DNA: TGTGCCAGCCACGGCGGGGAGGGCAATCAGCCCCAGCATTTT. Translation: CASHGGEGNQPQHF. The chain is built from TRBV27 and TRBJ1-5, with D hard to call. Trimming left V 8 bases short and J 2 bases short, with 13 bases between. The germline CDR1 and CDR2 sequences are MNHEY and SMNVEV (reference sequence). The CDR3 runs to 14 residues.

The V call is TRBV10-3, the J call TRBJ1-2; D is unclear. The V end was cut by 4 bases, the J end by 0 bases, with 9 bases between. Germline lookup yields CDR1 ENHRY and CDR2 SYGVKD. This CDR3 region has 14 residues. The CDR3 DNA reads as TGTGCCATCAGTGCCCTCCGAGCTAACTATGGCTACACCTTC. Translation gives CAISALRANYGYTF.

The gene calls are TRBV9 and TRBJ1-2; 7 bases match TRBD1. The V gene end was trimmed by 3 bases and the J gene end by 6 bases; junction bases not matched to a gene: 11. The germline V gene encodes CDR1 SGDLS and CDR2 YYNGEE. The CDR3 has 15 residues. In nucleotides, the CDR3 is TGTGCCAGCAGCGCGCAGCAAACCGGGACAGATGGCTACACCTTC. Protein: CASSAQQTGTDGYTF.

The chain carries TRBV6-4 and TRBJ1-2, with D maybe TRBD1 (5 bases). Per germline, CDR1 MRHNA and CDR2 SNTAGT. CDR3 length: 12 amino acids. Trimming left V 2 bases short and J 8 bases short, with 9 bases between. CDR3 residues: CASSDRRGGYTF. The CDR3 nucleotides read TGTGCCAGCAGTGACCGGCGGGGCGGCTACACCTTC.

The chain employs TRBV11-2 and TRBJ2-3; a weak D match, TRBD2 (5 bases). CDR1 and CDR2 (germline): SGHAT, FQNNGV. This CDR3 has 13 amino acids. V gave up 1 base and J gave up 6 bases, with 8 bases separating them. The chain's CDR3 is CASSLGSVDTQYF. The CDR3 bases are TGTGCCAGCAGCTTAGGTAGCGTGGATACGCAGTATTTT.

The V call is TRBV27, the J call TRBJ2-3; TRBD2 aligns across 10 bases. Germline-derived CDR1 and CDR2 are MNHEY and SMNVEV (reference sequence). The CDR3 has 20 residues. Trimming took 5 bases from V and 0 from J; bases not matched to a gene: 17. CDR3 amino acids: CASSTPGGASGSSSTDTQYF. The CDR3 DNA is TGTGCCAGCAGTACACCGGGGGGGGCTAGCGGGAGCTCTAGCACAGATACGCAGTATTTT.

The chain employs TRBV7-3 and TRBJ2-5; no definite D call. The CDR3 sequence is 13 residues long. Deletions cut 5 bases from V and 2 bases from J, with 9 bases between. Germline values: CDR1 SGHTA, CDR2 FQGTGA. CDR3 residues: CASSLRHQETQYF. DNA of the CDR3: TGTGCCAGCAGCCTACGACATCAAGAGACCCAGTACTTC.

This clone was seen only once. The chain uses TRBV19 and TRBJ2-1; 8 bases map to TRBD1. Germline loops: CDR1 LNHDA, CDR2 SQIVND (reference sequence). The trim removed 10 bases at V and 7 bases at J, leaving 12 bases unmatched. The CDR3 extends over 14 amino acids. The CDR3, as DNA: TGTGCCACCTCCGGGACAGGCCCTTGGAATGAGCAGTTCTTC. The encoded protein is CATSGTGPWNEQFF.

The V gene is TRBV10-3, the J gene TRBJ2-3, with TRBD2 matching 9 bases. V was pared by 6 bases and J by 6 bases, with 10 bases of the junction left unmatched. Germline values: CDR1 ENHRY, CDR2 SYGVKD. This CDR3 spans 15 amino acids. The CDR3 is CAIRDSGRPKDTQYF. CDR3 bases: TGTGCCATCAGGGATAGCGGGAGACCGAAGGATACGCAGTATTTT.

This clone was observed a single time. The chain is built from TRBV7-8 and TRBJ1-5; TRBD1 matches at 8 bases. V lost 5 bases, J lost 12 bases, and 6 bases stayed unmatched. The CDR3 is made up of 12 amino acids. CDR1 is SGHVS and CDR2 is FQNEAQ in the germline V gene. The CDR3 protein is CASSPGTGSQHF. The DNA of the CDR3 is TGTGCCAGCAGCCCCGGGACAGGAAGCCAGCATTTT.

About this clone itself: The junction shows a germline mismatch at one end, possibly a read error. This rearrangement joins TRBV7-7 to TRBJ1-2; 7 positions agree with TRBD1. This CDR3 is 20 amino acids long. Germline lookup yields CDR1 SSHAT and CDR2 FNYEAQ (reference sequence). The CDR3 coding sequence is TGTGCTAGCAGCTTGGGGACAGCTGGACCTCCCCCACCCCAAAACTATGGCTACACCTTC. It translates to CASSLGTAGPPPPQNYGYTF.

The chain combines TRBV9 with TRBJ2-1, with TRBD1 matching over 7 bases. CDR3 size: 16 residues. Per germline, CDR1 SGDLS and CDR2 YYNGEE. With V trimmed by 0 bases and J by 5 bases, 8 bases remained unmatched. The CDR3 spells CASSVGEGARDNEQFF. The CDR3 DNA sequence: TGTGCCAGCAGCGTAGGAGAGGGGGCGCGCGACAATGAGCAGTTCTTC.

The chain is built from TRBV6-5 and TRBJ2-1; TRBD1 might be the D (6 bases). The CDR3 spans 15 residues. From germline, CDR1 is MNHEY and CDR2 SVGAGI. The V end was cut by 7 bases, the J end by 2 bases, with 15 bases between. Here the CDR3 DNA reads TGTGCCAGCACCACTACAGGGACCACCTACAATGAGCAGTTCTTC. Protein: CASTTTGTTYNEQFF.

The chain couples TRBV19 to TRBJ1-6, with D perhaps TRBD1 (6 bases). Trimming cost V 5 bases and J 5 bases, with 13 bases left between them. The germline V gene encodes CDR1 LNHDA and CDR2 SQIVND (reference sequence). The CDR3 is 15 residues long. CDR3: CASSPRTAHNSPLHF. CDR3 bases: TGTGCCAGTAGTCCAAGGACAGCACATAATTCACCCCTCCACTTT.

The chain carries TRBV29-1 and TRBJ1-3, with a weak D call TRBD1 (5 bases). There are 14 residues in the CDR3. The germline CDR1 and CDR2 sequences are SQVTM and ANQGSEA. The V gene lost 6 bases and the J gene lost 1 base, with 13 bases spanning the gap. CDR3 DNA: TGCAGCGTGGGGCTTGGGGGGTCTGGAAACACCATATATTTT. Its translation: CSVGLGGSGNTIYF.

For the CDR3, the DNA is TGTGCCAGCAGCGTAGTGGCCCACGGGGTACCCAACTATGGCTACACCTTC. Translation gives CASSVVAHGVPNYGYTF. The J gene is TRBJ1-2, the V gene TRBV9; the D is unclear. Trimming took 0 bases from V and 2 from J, leaving 17 bases between them. This CDR3 comprises 17 residues. CDR1 SGDLS and CDR2 YYNGEE come from the germline V gene.

The chain has TRBV4-3 and TRBJ2-7; D is undetermined. Germline V gene lookup returns CDR1 LGHNA and CDR2 YSLEER. The V gene lost 5 bases and the J gene lost 4 bases, with 12 bases spanning the gap. The CDR3 is 13 amino acids. The CDR3 is CASSSEARYEQYF. The CDR3 bases are TGCGCCAGCAGCTCAGAGGCTAGATACGAGCAGTACTTC.

This sequence joins TRBV7-8 and TRBJ2-7; TRBD2 is a possible D gene (5 bases). The CDR3 covers 12 residues. Germline CDR1 is SGHVS and CDR2 is FQNEAQ. Deletions cut 1 base from V and 6 bases from J, with 7 bases between. This CDR3 is CASSLGEGEQYV. The CDR3 DNA reads as TGTGCCAGCAGCTTAGGTGAGGGCGAGCAGTACGTC.

The V gene is TRBV5-4, the J gene TRBJ2-1, with D maybe TRBD2 (5 bases). CDR1 is SGHNT, CDR2 YYREEE, per germline (reference sequence). The CDR3 sequence is 15 residues long. Trimming removed 2 bases from V and 8 bases from J, with 17 bases in between. The CDR3 sequence is CASSFELSAAHEQFF. In nucleotides, the CDR3 is TGTGCCAGCAGCTTTGAGTTATCAGCGGCCCATGAGCAGTTCTTC.

This chain links TRBV6-6 with TRBJ1-1; D is unclear. The CDR3 runs to 13 residues. Germline CDR1 and CDR2: MNHNY and SVGAGI (reference sequence). V dropped 4 bases and J dropped 0 bases, with 6 bases sitting between them. The CDR3 sequence: CASSSTVNTEAFF. In DNA, the CDR3 is TGTGCCAGCAGTTCCACAGTGAACACTGAAGCTTTCTTT.

The chain carries TRBV11-2 and TRBJ1-4; TRBD1 matches at 9 bases. V shed 6 bases, J shed 4 bases, and the junction held 12 bases outside the gene matches. Germline V lookup: CDR1 SGHAT, CDR2 FQNNGV. The CDR3 covers 17 residues. This CDR3 reads CASSRLQGALGNEKLFF. In nucleotides, the CDR3 is TGTGCCAGCAGTCGCCTACAGGGGGCTTTGGGTAATGAAAAACTGTTTTTT.

This chain uses TRBV6-4 with TRBJ1-6; perhaps TRBD1 as D (5 bases). The CDR3 length is 15 residues. The V gene lost 6 bases and the J gene lost 2 bases, with 11 bases spanning the gap. Germline V lookup: CDR1 MRHNA, CDR2 SNTAGT. CDR3 loop: CASSVGLPYNSPLHF. The CDR3 bases are TGTGCCAGCAGCGTGGGGCTACCCTATAATTCACCCCTCCACTTT.